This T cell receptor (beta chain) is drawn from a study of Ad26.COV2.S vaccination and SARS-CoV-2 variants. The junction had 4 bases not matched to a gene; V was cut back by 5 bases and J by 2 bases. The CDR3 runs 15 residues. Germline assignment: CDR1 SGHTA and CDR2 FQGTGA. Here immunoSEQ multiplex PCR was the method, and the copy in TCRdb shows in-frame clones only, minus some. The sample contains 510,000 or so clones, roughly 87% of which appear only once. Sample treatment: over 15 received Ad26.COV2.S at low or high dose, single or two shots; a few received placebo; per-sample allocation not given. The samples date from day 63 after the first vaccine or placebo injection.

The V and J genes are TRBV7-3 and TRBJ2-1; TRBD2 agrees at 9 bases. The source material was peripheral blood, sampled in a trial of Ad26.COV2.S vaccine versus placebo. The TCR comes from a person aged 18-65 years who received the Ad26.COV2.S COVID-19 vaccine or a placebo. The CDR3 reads CASSEREATYNEQFF. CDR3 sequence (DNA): TGTGCCAGCAGCGAGCGGGAGGCAACCTACAATGAGCAGTTCTTC.